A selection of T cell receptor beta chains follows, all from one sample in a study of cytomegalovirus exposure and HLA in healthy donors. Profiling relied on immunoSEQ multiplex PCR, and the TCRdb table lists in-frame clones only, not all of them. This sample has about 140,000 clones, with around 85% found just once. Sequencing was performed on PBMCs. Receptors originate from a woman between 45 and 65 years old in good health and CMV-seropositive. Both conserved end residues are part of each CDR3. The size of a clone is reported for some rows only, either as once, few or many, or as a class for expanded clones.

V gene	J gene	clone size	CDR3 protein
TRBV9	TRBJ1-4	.	CASSSRVANEKLFF
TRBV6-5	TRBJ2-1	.	CASRAGGPDNEQFF
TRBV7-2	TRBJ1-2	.	CASSLGTGGNYGYTF
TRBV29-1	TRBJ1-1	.	CSVKGTANTEAFF
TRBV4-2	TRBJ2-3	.	CASSQKGAYTDTQYF
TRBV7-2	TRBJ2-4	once	CASSLGQGKNIQYF
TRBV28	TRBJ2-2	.	CASSLNRVSTGELFF
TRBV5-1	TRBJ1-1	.	CASSPFRGGEKKAEAFF
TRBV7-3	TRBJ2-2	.	CASSLGAVGGNTGELFF
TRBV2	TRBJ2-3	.	CASRRGGFSTDTQYF
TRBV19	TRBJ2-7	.	CASSMGGGGYEQYF
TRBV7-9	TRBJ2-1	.	CASSFGGGPYNEQFF
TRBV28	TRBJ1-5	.	CASSLRNQPQHF
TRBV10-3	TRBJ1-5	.	CAISGSQGNQPQHF
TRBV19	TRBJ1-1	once	CASRTGRETEAFF
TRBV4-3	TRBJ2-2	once	CASSLRTGVTGELFF
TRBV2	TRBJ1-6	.	CASSEPPSQGAGANSPLHF
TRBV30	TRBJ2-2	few	CAWKTGPNTGELFF
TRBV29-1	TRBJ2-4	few	CSVVLAKNIQYF